Sequencing of this TCR beta chain was carried out in a study of T cell responses to AZD1222 COVID-19 vaccine. Regarding the study as a whole: Only a handful of AZD1222 recipients, roughly six in all, had baseline seropositivity.

Worth noting for this clone: Its antigen is currently unknown.

From germline, CDR1 is SGHRS and CDR2 YFSETQ. Unmatched junction bases numbered 2, after V lost 4 bases and J lost 0 bases. This CDR3 spans 14 amino acids. Produced via immunoSEQ multiplex PCR; TCRdb's table is partial and in-frame only. This table has about 120,000 clones, 80% to 90% appearing once. Sample: peripheral blood, taken on day 0 of MenACWY control vaccination. V usage is TRBV5-1 and J usage is TRBJ2-3; 7 bases map to TRBD2. This TCR was recovered from an adult in good health. The CDR3 DNA sequence: TGCGCCAGCAGCACCGGGGGGAGCACAGATACGCAGTATTTT. Its protein is CASSTGGSTDTQYF.